One sample yielded the 21 T cell receptor beta chains listed below, sequenced in a study. One entry per CDR3 protein, called by TCRdb with MiXCR from the 5' RACE reads. The sample carries about 57,000 distinct CDR3 sequences, roughly 28% recorded once. Treg sorting used a CD4+CD25+CD127-/low gate. Sequenced input: tumor-infiltrating Tregs sorted from the breast tumor. Receptor source: a female donor with breast cancer.

This clonotype was detected many times. The CDR3 reads CASSTRGGEAFF. CDR3 DNA sequence: TGTGCCAGCAGCACCCGGGGCGGGGAAGCTTTCTTT. The rearrangement links TRBV9 to TRBJ1-1, with a tentative D call TRBD1 (5 bases). V was shortened by 4 bases and J by 8 bases, with 12 bases between the two germline ends. The CDR3 spans 12 residues. CDR1 SGDLS and CDR2 YYNGEE come from the germline V gene. Filled out from reference TRBV9 and TRBJ1-1, the complete variable domain reads DSGVTQTPKHLITATGQRVTLRCSPRSGDLSVYWYQQSLDQGLQFLIQYYNGEERAKGNILERFSAQQFPDLHSELNLSSLELGDSALYFCASSTRGGEAFFGQGTRLTVV.

This clonotype was seen a handful of times. This chain links TRBV29-1 with TRBJ1-1; D unresolved. Germline V gene lookup returns CDR1 SQVTM and CDR2 ANQGSEA. The length of the CDR3 is 12 residues. V dropped 4 bases and J dropped 5 bases, with 11 bases sitting between them. The CDR3 reads CSVGRMGTEAFF. Here the CDR3 DNA reads TGCAGCGTTGGCAGGATGGGGACTGAAGCTTTCTTT.

The CDR3 nucleotides are TGCGCCAGCAGCTTGGAACCTCAGGGCTTAGAGACCCAGTACTTC. Protein: CASSLEPQGLETQYF. J is TRBJ2-5 and V is TRBV5-1, with a weak D call TRBD1 (5 bases). Germline values: CDR1 SGHRS, CDR2 YFSETQ. With 0 bases removed from V and 4 bases from J, the gap between germline ends came to 13 bases. CDR3 size: 15 residues.

This clonotype was recorded many times. The V call is TRBV10-1, the J call TRBJ1-1; D is uncertain. Germline V gives CDR1 WNHNN, CDR2 SYGVQD (reference sequence). Trimming took off 6 bases at V and 2 bases at J, with 10 bases between the two ends. CDR3 size: 13 residues. CDR3 in amino acids: CASSPIRNTEAFF. The CDR3 DNA is TGCGCCAGCAGCCCGATAAGAAACACTGAAGCTTTCTTT.

This chain connects TRBV6-1 to TRBJ2-3; D may be TRBD2 (5 bases). V was pared by 1 base and J by 1 base, with 12 bases between. Germline values: CDR1 MNHNS, CDR2 SASEGT. The CDR3 covers 16 residues. CDR3 DNA sequence: TGTGCCAGCAGTGAAGTAGCGACTCGAGGCACAGATACGCAGTATTTT. The encoded protein is CASSEVATRGTDTQYF.

The chain recombines TRBV20-1 with TRBJ2-5, with unresolved D. The V end was cut by 3 bases, the J end by 2 bases, with 7 bases between. Germline CDR1 and CDR2: DFQATT and SNEGSKA (reference sequence). The CDR3 covers 12 residues. CDR3 DNA: TGCAGTGCTAGGACTCTGCAAGAGACCCAGTACTTC. It is translated as CSARTLQETQYF.

The CDR3 bases are TGTGCCAGCAGTTGGCGGGAGAACACTGAAGCTTTCTTT. Its translation: CASSWRENTEAFF. The chain recombines TRBV11-3 with TRBJ1-1, with no clear D. The V and J ends lost 6 bases and 1 base respectively, with 9 bases between them. Germline CDR1 is SGHNT and CDR2 is YENEEA. CDR3 length: 13 residues.

The gene calls are TRBV29-1 and TRBJ2-6, with D possibly being TRBD2 (6 bases). Per the germline V gene, CDR1 is SQVTM and CDR2 is ANQGSEA. V gave up 5 bases and J gave up 1 base, with 9 bases separating them. The CDR3 length is 14 residues. The CDR3 sequence: CSVIGGSGANVLTF. CDR3 coding DNA: TGCAGCGTTATCGGGGGTTCTGGGGCCAACGTCCTGACTTTC.

This clonotype has just a few counts. The rearrangement joins TRBV28 to TRBJ2-3; the match to TRBD2 covers 10 bases. Germline-derived CDR1 and CDR2 are MDHEN and SYDVKM. The ends lost 5 bases at V and 4 bases at J; junction bases unmatched: 12. This CDR3 has 17 amino acids. This chain's CDR3 is CASSPSGAGGPPDTQYF. In nucleotides, the CDR3 is TGTGCCAGCAGTCCCTCTGGAGCGGGAGGGCCCCCAGATACGCAGTATTTT.

In DNA form, the CDR3 reads TGTGCCAGCAGCCAAGAATCCCGGGGTGACTATGGCTACACCTTC. Amino acids: CASSQESRGDYGYTF. This chain uses TRBV4-2 with TRBJ1-2; D is unresolved. Trimming took 0 bases from V and 3 from J, leaving 11 bases between them. This CDR3 is 15 amino acids long. Germline V CDR1 and CDR2: LGHNA, YNFKEQ.

V and J are TRBV6-2 or TRBV6-3 and TRBJ2-7, with 9 bases matching TRBD1. The germline V gene has CDR1 MNHEY and CDR2 SVGEGT. The CDR3 length is 14 residues. The V and J ends lost 6 bases and 3 bases, in that order; junction bases with no gene match: 6. The CDR3 loop is CASRRPGQGYEQYF. The CDR3 DNA reads TGTGCCAGCAGAAGACCGGGACAGGGCTACGAGCAGTACTTC.

This clonotype was detected only a few times. The CDR3 does not end in the conserved phenylalanine or tryptophan, so this is likely a read error. The rearrangement links TRBV4-1 to TRBJ1-1; 7 nucleotides match TRBD1. This CDR3 has 16 residues. Germline CDR1 is MGHRA and CDR2 is YSYEKL. Germline trimming cut 3 bases from V and 3 bases from J; bases unmatched to any gene: 10. The CDR3: CASSQDRLFGDTEAFL. The CDR3 DNA reads as TGCGCCAGCAGCCAGGACAGGCTTTTTGGGGACACTGAAGCTTTCCTT.

The chain employs TRBV7-2 and TRBJ2-1; D is ambiguous. Per the germline V gene, CDR1 is SGHTA and CDR2 is FQGNSA. There are 13 residues in the CDR3. Trimming cost V 6 bases and J 4 bases, with 10 bases left between them. CDR3 bases: TGTGCCAGCAGGCCAACGGATTACAATGAGCAGTTCTTC. Its translation: CASRPTDYNEQFF.

The chain employs TRBV10-1 and TRBJ2-2, with D perhaps being TRBD1 or TRBD2 (5 bases each). The V gene lost 8 bases and the J gene lost 7 bases, with 14 bases spanning the gap. The germline V gene encodes CDR1 WNHNN and CDR2 SYGVQD (reference sequence). The CDR3 is made up of 13 amino acids. CDR3: CASASGTDGELFF. CDR3 nucleotides: TGCGCCAGCGCGTCCGGGACGGACGGGGAGCTGTTTTTT.

In the case of this clonotype: With a much larger clone just one base away, this may be a read error. The J gene is TRBJ1-1, the V gene TRBV9, with D perhaps matching TRBD1 (5 bases). Germline values: CDR1 SGDLS, CDR2 YYNGEE. This CDR3 spans 15 amino acids. This chain's CDR3 is CASSVAAGRETGAFF. CDR3 in DNA: TGTGCCAGCAGCGTAGCGGCAGGGCGAGAAACTGGAGCTTTCTTT.

The genes are TRBV20-1 and TRBJ2-7; 8 nucleotides match TRBD1. CDR3 length equals 14 residues. After removal of 3 bases from V and 1 base from J, the junction contained 5 bases not matched to a gene. Germline CDR1 reads DFQATT; CDR2 reads SNEGSKA (reference sequence). As DNA, the CDR3 is TGCAGTGCTAGGGACGGACAGGGATCCTACGAGCAGTACTTC. This codes for CSARDGQGSYEQYF.

In regard to this clonotype: No conserved phenylalanine or tryptophan is present at the end of the CDR3, so a read error is the likely explanation. The rearrangement uses TRBV28 and TRBJ2-3, with 10 nucleotides matching TRBD2. Trimming cost V 7 bases and J 2 bases; bases outside gene matches: 9. From germline, CDR1 is MDHEN and CDR2 SYDVKM. The CDR3 totals 16 residues. The CDR3 protein is CASNVAGLADTDTQYL. CDR3 DNA sequence: TGTGCCAGCAACGTCGCCGGACTAGCGGACACAGATACGCAGTATCTT.

As for this clonotype: One end of the junction is discordant with germline, which a read error may explain. The gene calls are TRBV5-1 and TRBJ1-1; D is possibly TRBD1 (5 bases). The CDR3 spans 14 residues. The germline V gene encodes CDR1 SGHRS and CDR2 YFSETQ. CDR3 sequence: CANSPGRLNTEAFF. Written as DNA, the CDR3 is TGCGCCAACAGCCCGGGACGGCTGAACACTGAAGCTTTCTTC.

V gene TRBV25-1 combines with J gene TRBJ2-7; D may match TRBD1 or TRBD2 (7 bases each). Trimming pared 11 bases from V and 0 bases from J, leaving 17 bases between. Germline lookup yields CDR1 MGHDK and CDR2 SYGVNS. This CDR3 spans 14 amino acids. The CDR3 region is CAGQTGEGSYEQYF. Here the CDR3 DNA reads TGTGCCGGCCAAACAGGGGAGGGCTCCTACGAGCAGTACTTC.

This clonotype was recorded a few times. This chain uses TRBV7-2 with TRBJ2-7, with a tentative D call TRBD1 (6 bases). The V gene lost 2 bases and the J gene lost 2 bases, with 10 bases spanning the gap. This CDR3 has 14 residues. Germline CDR1 reads SGHTA; CDR2 reads FQGNSA. CDR3 DNA: TGTGCCAGCAGCTTAACGACAGGCCCCTACGAGCAGTACTTC. Amino acid sequence: CASSLTTGPYEQYF.

This clonotype was detected ten times or more. This chain uses TRBV15 with TRBJ2-2; TRBD1 aligns across 9 bases. This CDR3 is built from 17 residues. Germline V gene lookup returns CDR1 LNHNV and CDR2 YYDKDF (reference sequence). Losses at the gene ends were 7 bases for V and 7 bases for J; bases not matched to a gene: 16. CDR3 DNA sequence: TGTGCCACCAAGCCGAACATAGACAGGGGGGTACGCGGGGAGCTGTTTTTT. It translates to CATKPNIDRGVRGELFF.